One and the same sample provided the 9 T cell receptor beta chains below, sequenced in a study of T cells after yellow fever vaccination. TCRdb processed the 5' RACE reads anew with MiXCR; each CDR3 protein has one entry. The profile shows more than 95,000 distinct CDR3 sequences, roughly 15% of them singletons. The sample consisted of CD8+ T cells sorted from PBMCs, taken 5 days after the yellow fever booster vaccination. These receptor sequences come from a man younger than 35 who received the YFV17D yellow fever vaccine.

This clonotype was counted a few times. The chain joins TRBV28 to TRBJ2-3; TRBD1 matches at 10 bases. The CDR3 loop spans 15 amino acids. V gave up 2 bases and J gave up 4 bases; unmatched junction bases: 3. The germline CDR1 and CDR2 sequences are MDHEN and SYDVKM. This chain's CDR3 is CASSLDRGRPDTQYF. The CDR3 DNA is TGTGCCAGCAGTTTAGACAGGGGGCGCCCAGATACGCAGTATTTT.

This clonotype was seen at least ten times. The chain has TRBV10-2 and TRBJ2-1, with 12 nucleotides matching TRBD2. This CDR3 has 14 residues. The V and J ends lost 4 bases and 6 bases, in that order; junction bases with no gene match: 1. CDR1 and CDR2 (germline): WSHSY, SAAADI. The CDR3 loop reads CASSVTSGGNEQFF. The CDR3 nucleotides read TGCGCCAGCAGTGTGACTAGCGGGGGCAATGAGCAGTTCTTC.

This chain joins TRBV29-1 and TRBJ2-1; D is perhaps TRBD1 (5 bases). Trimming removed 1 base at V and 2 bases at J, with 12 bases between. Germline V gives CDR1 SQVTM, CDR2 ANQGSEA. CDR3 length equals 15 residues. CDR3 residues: CSVEGAGSPYNEQFF. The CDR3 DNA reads TGCAGCGTTGAAGGGGCAGGGTCCCCCTACAATGAGCAGTTCTTC.

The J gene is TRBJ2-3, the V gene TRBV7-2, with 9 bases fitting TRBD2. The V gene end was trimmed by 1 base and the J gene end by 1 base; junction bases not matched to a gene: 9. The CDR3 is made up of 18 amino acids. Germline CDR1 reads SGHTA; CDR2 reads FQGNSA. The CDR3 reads CASSLGVVAGEGTDTQYF. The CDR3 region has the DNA TGTGCCAGCAGCTTAGGTGTAGTAGCGGGGGAAGGCACAGATACGCAGTATTTT.

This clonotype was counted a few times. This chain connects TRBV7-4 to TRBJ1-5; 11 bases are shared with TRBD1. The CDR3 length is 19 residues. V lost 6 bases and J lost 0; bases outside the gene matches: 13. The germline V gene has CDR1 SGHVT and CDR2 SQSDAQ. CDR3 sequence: CASRPFPGQGDYSNQPQHF. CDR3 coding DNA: TGTGCCAGCAGACCTTTTCCGGGACAGGGGGATTATAGCAATCAGCCCCAGCATTTT.

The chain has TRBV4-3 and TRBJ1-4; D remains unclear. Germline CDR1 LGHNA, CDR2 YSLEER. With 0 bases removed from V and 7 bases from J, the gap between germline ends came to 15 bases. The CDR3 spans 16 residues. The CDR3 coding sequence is TGCGCCAGCAGCCAAGACGTGGAGGGAGTATTTGAAAAACTGTTTTTT. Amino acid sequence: CASSQDVEGVFEKLFF.

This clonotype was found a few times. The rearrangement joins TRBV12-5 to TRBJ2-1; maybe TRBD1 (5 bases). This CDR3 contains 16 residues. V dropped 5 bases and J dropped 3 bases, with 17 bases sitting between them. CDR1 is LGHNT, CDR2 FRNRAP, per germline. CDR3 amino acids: CASGAPGQGIYNEQFF. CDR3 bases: TGTGCTAGTGGTGCCCCCGGGCAGGGTATCTACAATGAGCAGTTCTTC.

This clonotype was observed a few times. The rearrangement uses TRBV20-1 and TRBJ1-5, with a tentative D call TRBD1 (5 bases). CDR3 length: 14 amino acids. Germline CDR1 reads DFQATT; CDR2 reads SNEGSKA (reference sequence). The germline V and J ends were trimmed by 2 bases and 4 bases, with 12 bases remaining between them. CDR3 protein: CSARPGRLNQPQHF. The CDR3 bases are TGCAGTGCTAGACCGGGACGGCTGAATCAGCCCCAGCATTTT.

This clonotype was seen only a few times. This CDR3 reads CASSIPHRGPEAFF. CDR3 bases: TGTGCCAGTAGTATACCCCATAGAGGCCCTGAAGCTTTCTTT. The rearrangement uses TRBV19 and TRBJ1-1; no clear D gene. The V gene's germline CDR1 is LNHDA and CDR2 SQIVND (reference sequence). The CDR3 consists of 14 residues. Trimming shortened V by 2 bases and J by 6 bases, and 13 bases separated the two germline ends. The complete variable domain, with remaining parts taken from reference TRBV19 and TRBJ1-1, reads DGGITQSPKYLFRKEGQNVTLSCEQNLNHDAMYWYRQDPGQGLRLIYYSQIVNDFQKGDIAEGYSVSREKKESFPLTVTSAQKNPTAFYLCASSIPHRGPEAFFGQGTRLTVV.